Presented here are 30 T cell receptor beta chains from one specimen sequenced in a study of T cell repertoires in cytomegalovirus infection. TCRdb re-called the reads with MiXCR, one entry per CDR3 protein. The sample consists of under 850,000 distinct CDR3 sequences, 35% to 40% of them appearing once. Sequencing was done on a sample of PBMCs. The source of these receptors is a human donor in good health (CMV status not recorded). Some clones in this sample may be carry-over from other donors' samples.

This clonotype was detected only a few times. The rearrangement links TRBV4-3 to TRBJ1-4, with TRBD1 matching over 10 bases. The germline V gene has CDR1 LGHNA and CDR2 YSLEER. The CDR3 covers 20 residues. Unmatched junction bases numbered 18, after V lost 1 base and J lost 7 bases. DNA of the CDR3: TGCGCCAGCAGCCAAGTTAGACGGGACAGGGGATCCGTAAGAGGTGAAAAACTGTTTTTT. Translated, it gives CASSQVRRDRGSVRGEKLFF.

The CDR3 spells CSVEDQSGYEQYF. The CDR3 DNA follows: TGCAGCGTTGAAGATCAAAGCGGCTACGAGCAGTACTTC. V usage is TRBV29-1 and J usage is TRBJ2-7; D may be TRBD2 (5 bases). Per the germline V gene, CDR1 is SQVTM and CDR2 is ANQGSEA. V was trimmed by 0 bases and J by 3 bases, leaving 9 bases between them. The CDR3 length is 13 residues.

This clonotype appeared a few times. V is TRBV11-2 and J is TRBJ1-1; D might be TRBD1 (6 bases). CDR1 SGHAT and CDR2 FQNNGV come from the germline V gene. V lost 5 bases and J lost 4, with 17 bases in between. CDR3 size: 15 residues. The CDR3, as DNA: TGTGCCAGCAGCCTGGCAGGGGATGGGGGCACTGAAGCTTTCTTT. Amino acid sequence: CASSLAGDGGTEAFF.

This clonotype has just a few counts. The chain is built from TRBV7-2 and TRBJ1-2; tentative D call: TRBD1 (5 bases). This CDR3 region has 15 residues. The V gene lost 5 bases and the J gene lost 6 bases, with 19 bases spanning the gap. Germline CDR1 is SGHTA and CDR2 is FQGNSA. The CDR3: CASSQVPGPRDGYTF. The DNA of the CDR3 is TGTGCCAGCAGCCAAGTCCCAGGGCCCAGGGATGGCTACACCTTC.

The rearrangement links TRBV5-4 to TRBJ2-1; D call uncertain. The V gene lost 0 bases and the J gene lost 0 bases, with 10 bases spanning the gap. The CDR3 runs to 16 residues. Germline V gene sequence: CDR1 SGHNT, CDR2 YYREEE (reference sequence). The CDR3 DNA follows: TGTGCCAGCAGCTTGGTACCCAAGAGCTCCTACAATGAGCAGTTCTTC. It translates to CASSLVPKSSYNEQFF.

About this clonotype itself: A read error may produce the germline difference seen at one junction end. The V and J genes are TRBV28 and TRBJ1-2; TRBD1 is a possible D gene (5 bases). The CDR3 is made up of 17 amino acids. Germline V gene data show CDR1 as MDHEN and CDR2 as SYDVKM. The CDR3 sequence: CAISLSRISRQYYGYTF. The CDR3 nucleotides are TGTGCCATCAGTTTATCTAGGATCTCGCGACAGTACTATGGCTACACCTTC.

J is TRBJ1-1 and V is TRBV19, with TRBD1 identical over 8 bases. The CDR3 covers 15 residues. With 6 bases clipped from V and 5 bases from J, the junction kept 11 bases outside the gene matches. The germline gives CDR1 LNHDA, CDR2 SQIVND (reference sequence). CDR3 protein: CASSLDTGGKTEAFF. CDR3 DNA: TGTGCCAGTAGCCTCGACACAGGGGGTAAAACTGAAGCTTTCTTT.

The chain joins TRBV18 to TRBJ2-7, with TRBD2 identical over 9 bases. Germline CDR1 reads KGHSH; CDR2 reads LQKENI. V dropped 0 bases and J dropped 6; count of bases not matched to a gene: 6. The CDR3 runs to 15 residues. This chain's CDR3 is CASSPPSGSRGEQYF. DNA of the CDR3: TGTGCCAGCTCACCACCTAGCGGGAGTCGAGGCGAGCAGTACTTC.

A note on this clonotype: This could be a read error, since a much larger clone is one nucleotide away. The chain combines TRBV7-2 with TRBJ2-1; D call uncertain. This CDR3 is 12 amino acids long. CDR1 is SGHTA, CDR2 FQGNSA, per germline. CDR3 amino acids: CASSLESNEQLF. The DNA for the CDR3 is TGTGCCAGCAGCTTAGAAAGCAATGAGCAGTTATTC.

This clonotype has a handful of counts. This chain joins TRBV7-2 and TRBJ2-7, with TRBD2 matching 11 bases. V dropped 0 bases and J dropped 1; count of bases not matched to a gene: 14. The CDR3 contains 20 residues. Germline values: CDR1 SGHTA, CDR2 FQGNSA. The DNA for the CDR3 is TGTGCCAGCAGCTTAGCCCCGGGACAAACTAGCGGGAGAAGGTCCTACGAGCAGTACTTC. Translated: CASSLAPGQTSGRRSYEQYF.

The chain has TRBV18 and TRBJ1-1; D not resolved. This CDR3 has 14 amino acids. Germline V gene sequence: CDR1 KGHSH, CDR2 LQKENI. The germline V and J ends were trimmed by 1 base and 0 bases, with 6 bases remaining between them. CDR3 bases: TGTGCCAGCTCACCACTCGACATGAACACTGAAGCTTTCTTT. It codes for CASSPLDMNTEAFF.

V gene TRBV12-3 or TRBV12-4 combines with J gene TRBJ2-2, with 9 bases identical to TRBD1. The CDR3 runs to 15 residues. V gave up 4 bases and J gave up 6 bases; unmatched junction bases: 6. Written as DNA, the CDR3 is TGTGCCAGCAGTTCCCACTGGACAGGGGCCGGGGAGCTGTTTTTT. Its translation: CASSSHWTGAGELFF.

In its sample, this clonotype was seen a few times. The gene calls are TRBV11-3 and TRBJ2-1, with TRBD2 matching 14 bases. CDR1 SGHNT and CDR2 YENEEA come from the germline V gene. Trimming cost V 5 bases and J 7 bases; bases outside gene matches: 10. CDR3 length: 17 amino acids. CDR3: CASSGWAGTSGGNEQFF. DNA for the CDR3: TGTGCCAGCAGCGGGTGGGCCGGGACTAGCGGGGGAAATGAGCAGTTCTTC.

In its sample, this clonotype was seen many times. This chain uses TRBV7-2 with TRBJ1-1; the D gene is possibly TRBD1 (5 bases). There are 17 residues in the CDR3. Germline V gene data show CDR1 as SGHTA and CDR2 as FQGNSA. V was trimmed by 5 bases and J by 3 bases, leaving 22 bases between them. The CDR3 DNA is TGTGCCAGCAGCCTAAAGGGACCCCGGTTTCCGTACACTGAAGCTTTCTTT. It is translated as CASSLKGPRFPYTEAFF.

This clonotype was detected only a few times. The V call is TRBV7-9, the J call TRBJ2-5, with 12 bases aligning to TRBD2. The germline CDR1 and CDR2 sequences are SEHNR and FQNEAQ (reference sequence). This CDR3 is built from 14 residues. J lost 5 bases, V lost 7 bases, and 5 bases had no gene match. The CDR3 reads CASNQLAGGETQYF. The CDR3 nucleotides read TGTGCCAGCAACCAACTAGCGGGAGGTGAGACCCAGTACTTC.

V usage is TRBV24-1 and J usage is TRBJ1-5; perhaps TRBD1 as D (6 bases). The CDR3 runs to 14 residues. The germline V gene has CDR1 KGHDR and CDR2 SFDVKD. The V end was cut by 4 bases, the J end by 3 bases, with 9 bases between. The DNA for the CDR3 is TGTGCCACCAGTGAGACAGGCTCCAATCAGCCCCAGCATTTT. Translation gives CATSETGSNQPQHF.

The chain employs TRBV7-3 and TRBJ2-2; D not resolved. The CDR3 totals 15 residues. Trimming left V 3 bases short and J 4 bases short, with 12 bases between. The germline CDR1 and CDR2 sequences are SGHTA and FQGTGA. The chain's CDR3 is CASSFDLGGTGELFF. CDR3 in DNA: TGTGCCAGCAGCTTTGACCTCGGCGGCACCGGGGAGCTGTTTTTT.

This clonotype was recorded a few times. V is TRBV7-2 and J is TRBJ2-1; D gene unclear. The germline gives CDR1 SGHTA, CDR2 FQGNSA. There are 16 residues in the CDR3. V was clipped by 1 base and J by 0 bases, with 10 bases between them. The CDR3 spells CASSLVVMGSYNEQFF. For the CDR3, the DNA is TGTGCCAGCAGCTTAGTTGTGATGGGCTCCTACAATGAGCAGTTCTTC.

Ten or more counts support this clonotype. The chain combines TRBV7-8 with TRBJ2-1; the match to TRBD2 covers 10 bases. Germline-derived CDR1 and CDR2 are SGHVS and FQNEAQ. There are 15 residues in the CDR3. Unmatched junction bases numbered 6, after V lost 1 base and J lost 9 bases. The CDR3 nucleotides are TGTGCCAGCAGCTTAGTTCTAGCGGGAGTCGGTGAGCAGTTCTTC. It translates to CASSLVLAGVGEQFF.

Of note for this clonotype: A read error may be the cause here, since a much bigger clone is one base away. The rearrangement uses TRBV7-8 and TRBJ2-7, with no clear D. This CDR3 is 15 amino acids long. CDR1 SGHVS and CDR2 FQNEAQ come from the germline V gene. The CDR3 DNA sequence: TGTGACAGCAGCTTAGAAGTACCTATTTCCTACGAGCAGTACTTC. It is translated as CDSSLEVPISYEQYF.

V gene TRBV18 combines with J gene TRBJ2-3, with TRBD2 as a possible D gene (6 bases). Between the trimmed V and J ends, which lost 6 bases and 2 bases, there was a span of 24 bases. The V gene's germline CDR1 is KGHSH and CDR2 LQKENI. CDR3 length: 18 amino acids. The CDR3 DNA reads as TGTGCCAGCTCTGACCAACTTAGTAAGCGGGTCGACACAGATACGCAGTATTTT. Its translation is CASSDQLSKRVDTDTQYF. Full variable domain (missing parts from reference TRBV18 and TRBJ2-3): NAGVMQNPRHLVRRRGQEARLRCSPMKGHSHVYWYRQLPEEGLKFMVYLQKENIIDESGMPKERFSAEFPKEGPSILRIQQVVRGDSAAYFCASSDQLSKRVDTDTQYFGPGTRLTVL.

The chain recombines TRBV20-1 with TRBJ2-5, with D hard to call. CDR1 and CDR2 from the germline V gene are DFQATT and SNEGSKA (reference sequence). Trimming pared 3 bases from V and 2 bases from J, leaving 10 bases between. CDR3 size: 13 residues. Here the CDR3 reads CSASGRSQETQYF. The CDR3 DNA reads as TGCAGTGCTAGTGGCAGGTCTCAAGAGACCCAGTACTTC.

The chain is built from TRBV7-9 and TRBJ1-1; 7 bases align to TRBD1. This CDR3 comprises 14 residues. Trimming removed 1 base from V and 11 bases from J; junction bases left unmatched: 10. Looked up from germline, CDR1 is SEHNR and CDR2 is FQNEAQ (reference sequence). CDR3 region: CASSLETTGFVAFF. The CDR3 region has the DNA TGTGCCAGCAGCTTAGAAACGACAGGGTTTGTGGCTTTCTTT.

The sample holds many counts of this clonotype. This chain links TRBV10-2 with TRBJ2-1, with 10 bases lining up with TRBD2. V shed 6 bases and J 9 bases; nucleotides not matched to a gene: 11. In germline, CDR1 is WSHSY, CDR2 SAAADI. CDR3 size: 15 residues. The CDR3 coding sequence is TGCGCCAGCAGCCTTGACCCTAGCGGGGGCGGTGAGCAGTTCTTC. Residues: CASSLDPSGGGEQFF.

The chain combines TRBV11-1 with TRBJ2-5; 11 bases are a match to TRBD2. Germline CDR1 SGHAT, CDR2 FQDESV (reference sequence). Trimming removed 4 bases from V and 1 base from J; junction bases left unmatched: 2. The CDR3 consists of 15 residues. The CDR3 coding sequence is TGTGCCAGCAGCTCGGGACTAGCGGCCCAAGAGACCCAGTACTTC. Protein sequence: CASSSGLAAQETQYF.

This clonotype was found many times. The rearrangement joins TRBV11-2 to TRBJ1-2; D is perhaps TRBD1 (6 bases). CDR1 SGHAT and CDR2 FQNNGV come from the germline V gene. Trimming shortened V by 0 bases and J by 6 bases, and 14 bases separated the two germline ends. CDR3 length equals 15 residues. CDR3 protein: CASSLEGAQGNGYTF. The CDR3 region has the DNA TGTGCCAGCAGCTTAGAAGGAGCTCAGGGGAATGGCTACACCTTC.

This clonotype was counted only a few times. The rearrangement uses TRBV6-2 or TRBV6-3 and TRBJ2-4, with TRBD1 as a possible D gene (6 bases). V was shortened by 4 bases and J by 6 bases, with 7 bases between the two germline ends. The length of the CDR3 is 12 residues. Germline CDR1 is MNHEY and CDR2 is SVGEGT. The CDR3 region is CASSFRGNIQYF. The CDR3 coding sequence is TGTGCCAGCAGTTTCAGGGGAAACATTCAGTACTTC.

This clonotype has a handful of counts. CDR3 sequence reads: CASSEQGMNTEAFF. As DNA, the CDR3 is TGTGCCAGCAGCGAACAGGGGATGAACACTGAAGCTTTCTTT. The J gene is TRBJ1-1, the V gene TRBV7-9; TRBD1 matches at 7 bases. The germline V gene has CDR1 SEHNR and CDR2 FQNEAQ (reference sequence). The J segment lost 0 bases and the V segment lost 5 bases, leaving 3 bases of the junction unmatched. CDR3 length: 14 residues.

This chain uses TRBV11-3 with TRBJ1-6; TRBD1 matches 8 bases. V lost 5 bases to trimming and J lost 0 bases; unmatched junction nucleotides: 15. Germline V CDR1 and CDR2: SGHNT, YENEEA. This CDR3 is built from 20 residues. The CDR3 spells CASSVRGTGDISSYNSPLHF. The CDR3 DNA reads TGTGCCAGCAGCGTGAGGGGGACAGGCGATATTAGCTCCTATAATTCACCCCTCCACTTT.

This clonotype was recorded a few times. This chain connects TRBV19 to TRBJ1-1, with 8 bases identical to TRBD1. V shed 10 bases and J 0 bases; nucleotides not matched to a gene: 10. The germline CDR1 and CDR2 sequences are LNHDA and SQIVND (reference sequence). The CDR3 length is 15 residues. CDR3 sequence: CATQGQGTLNTEAFF. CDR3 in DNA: TGTGCCACTCAAGGACAGGGAACATTGAACACTGAAGCTTTCTTT.